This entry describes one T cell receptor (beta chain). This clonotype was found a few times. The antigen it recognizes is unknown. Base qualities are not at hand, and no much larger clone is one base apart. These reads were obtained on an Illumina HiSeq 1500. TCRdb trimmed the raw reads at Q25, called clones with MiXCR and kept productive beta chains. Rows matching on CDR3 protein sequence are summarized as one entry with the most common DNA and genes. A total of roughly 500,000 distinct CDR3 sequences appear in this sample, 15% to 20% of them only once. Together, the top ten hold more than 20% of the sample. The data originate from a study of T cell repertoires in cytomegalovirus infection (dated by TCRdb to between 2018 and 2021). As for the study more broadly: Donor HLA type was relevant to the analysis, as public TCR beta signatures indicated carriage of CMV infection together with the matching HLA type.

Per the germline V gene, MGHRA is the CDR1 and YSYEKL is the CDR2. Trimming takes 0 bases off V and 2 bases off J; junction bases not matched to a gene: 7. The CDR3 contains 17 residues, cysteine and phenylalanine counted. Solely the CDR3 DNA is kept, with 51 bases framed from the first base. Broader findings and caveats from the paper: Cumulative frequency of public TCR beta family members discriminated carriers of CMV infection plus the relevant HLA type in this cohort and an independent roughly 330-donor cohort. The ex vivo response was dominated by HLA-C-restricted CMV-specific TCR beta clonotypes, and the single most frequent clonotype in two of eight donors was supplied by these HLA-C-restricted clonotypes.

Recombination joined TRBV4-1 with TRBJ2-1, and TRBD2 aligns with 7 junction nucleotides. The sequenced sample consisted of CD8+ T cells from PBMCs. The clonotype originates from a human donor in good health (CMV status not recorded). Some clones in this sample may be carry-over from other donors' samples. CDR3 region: CASSQDSLAVAYNEQFF. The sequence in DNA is TGCGCCAGCAGCCAAGATAGCCTAGCGGTAGCCTACAATGAGCAGTTCTTC.